The 20 T cell receptor beta chains below were found in one sample sequenced in a study of blood T cell repertoires in COVID-19. Assay used: immunoSEQ multiplex PCR; TCRdb lists only in-frame clones, some missing. The sample holds about 47,000 clones, approximately 91% seen once. Sequencing input: peripheral blood. The source of these receptors is a man between 50 and 59 years old with active COVID-19.

CDR3 protein: CASNPEGASPEKLFF. CDR3 nucleotides: TGTGCCAGCAACCCCGAGGGCGCATCTCCCGAAAAACTGTTTTTT. The rearrangement joins TRBV3-1 (or the pseudogene TRBV3-2) to TRBJ1-4, with unresolved D. V shed 7 bases and J shed 8 bases, with 20 bases lying between them. CDR3 length equals 15 residues. The V gene's germline CDR1 is LGHDT and CDR2 YNNKEL (reference sequence).

This sequence joins TRBV7-9 and TRBJ2-1; a possible D gene is TRBD2 (5 bases). Trimming removed 3 bases from V and 0 bases from J, with 12 bases in between. The germline CDR1 and CDR2 sequences are SEHNR and FQNEAQ (reference sequence). CDR3 size: 16 residues. The CDR3 DNA reads as TGTGCCAGCAGCTTTCGCGGGTCGAGCTCCTACAATGAGCAGTTCTTC. It yields the protein CASSFRGSSSYNEQFF.

The gene calls are TRBV18 and TRBJ1-5; D gene unclear. Germline V CDR1 and CDR2: KGHSH, LQKENI. The CDR3 has 13 residues. V was cut by 3 bases and J by 4 bases, with 7 bases left in between. DNA for the CDR3: TGTGCCAGCTCACCGGCAGGTAATCAGCCCCAGCATTTT. It encodes CASSPAGNQPQHF.

This clone was detected only once. This chain connects TRBV18 to TRBJ2-1, with a possible D match to TRBD2 (5 bases). Trimming cost V 2 bases and J 4 bases, with 18 bases left between them. Germline V gives CDR1 KGHSH, CDR2 LQKENI. CDR3 length: 17 amino acids. CDR3: CASSPFPVRADYNEQFF. DNA for the CDR3: TGTGCCAGCTCACCATTCCCCGTGAGGGCCGATTACAATGAGCAGTTCTTC.

The V gene is TRBV2, the J gene TRBJ1-6; D remains ambiguous. Trimming pared 8 bases from V and 5 bases from J, leaving 7 bases between. The CDR3 spans 12 residues. Germline loops: CDR1 SNHLY, CDR2 FYNNEI. This CDR3 is CASLSDNSPLHF. The CDR3 DNA reads TGTGCCAGCCTATCGGATAATTCACCCCTCCACTTT.

The chain has TRBV7-9 and TRBJ2-3, with D unclear. This CDR3 has 13 residues. Germline V gene lookup returns CDR1 SEHNR and CDR2 FQNEAQ (reference sequence). Trimming removed 4 bases at V and 2 bases at J, with 7 bases between. CDR3 nucleotides: TGTGCCAGCAGCTCCCACTTCACAGATACGCAGTATTTT. Translating it yields CASSSHFTDTQYF.

This clone appeared once. This chain links TRBV10-1 with TRBJ1-1; 7 bases line up with TRBD1. The ends lost 6 bases at V and 4 bases at J; junction bases unmatched: 8. Germline V gives CDR1 WNHNN, CDR2 SYGVQD (reference sequence). The CDR3 loop spans 14 amino acids. This CDR3 is CASSGSPGGTEAFF. The CDR3 coding sequence is TGCGCCAGCAGCGGGTCCCCAGGGGGCACTGAAGCTTTCTTT.

CDR3 DNA sequence: TGTGCCAGCAGCGTAGATGGCGGAACTTTGAACACTGAAGCTTTCTTT. The encoded protein is CASSVDGGTLNTEAFF. V usage is TRBV9 and J usage is TRBJ1-1; D gene ambiguous. Germline assignment: CDR1 SGDLS and CDR2 YYNGEE. V lost 0 bases and J 0 bases, leaving 12 bases between the germline ends. There are 16 residues in the CDR3.

The V gene is TRBV2, the J gene TRBJ2-4, with D perhaps matching TRBD1 (6 bases). This CDR3 spans 16 amino acids. V dropped 7 bases and J dropped 0 bases, with 16 bases sitting between them. Germline loops: CDR1 SNHLY, CDR2 FYNNEI. CDR3 residues: CASTDREGLAKNIQYF. CDR3 nucleotides: TGTGCCAGCACGGACAGAGAAGGGCTAGCCAAAAACATTCAGTACTTC. Full variable domain (rest looked up from reference TRBV2 and TRBJ2-4): EPEVTQTPSHQVTQMGQEVILRCVPISNHLYFYWYRQILGQKVEFLVSFYNNEISEKSEIFDDQFSVERPDGSNFTLKIRSTKLEDSAMYFCASTDREGLAKNIQYFGAGTRLSVL.

In its sample, this clone was seen once. The V and J genes are TRBV18 and TRBJ1-2; weak D call: TRBD1 (6 bases). This CDR3 contains 15 residues. The germline CDR1 and CDR2 sequences are KGHSH and LQKENI. Trimming removed 3 bases from V and 4 bases from J, with 15 bases in between. The CDR3 coding sequence is TGTGCCAGCTCACCCCCGGCAGGGGAAATCTATGGCTACACCTTC. Translated, it gives CASSPPAGEIYGYTF.

CDR3 nucleotides: TGCAGTGCAAACAGGGCTACCTACACCTTC. This encodes CSANRATYTF. This sequence joins TRBV20-1 and TRBJ1-2, with TRBD1 as a possible D gene (6 bases). Germline lookup yields CDR1 DFQATT and CDR2 SNEGSKA (reference sequence). The CDR3 length is 10 residues. Trimming took off 6 bases at V and 10 bases at J, with 12 bases between the two ends.

The count of this clone is one. The V gene is TRBV27, the J gene TRBJ2-3; the D is unclear. This CDR3 region has 15 residues. V lost 1 base and J lost 0, with 8 bases in between. Per germline, CDR1 MNHEY and CDR2 SMNVEV (reference sequence). The CDR3 here is CASSLFGPSTDTQYF. In nucleotides, the CDR3 is TGTGCCAGCAGTTTATTTGGGCCTAGCACAGATACGCAGTATTTT.

The V call is TRBV10-1, the J call TRBJ2-4; 11 bases map to TRBD2. Germline-derived CDR1 and CDR2 are WNHNN and SYGVQD (reference sequence). J lost 0 bases, V lost 0 bases, and 13 bases had no gene match. The CDR3 has 21 amino acids. In nucleotides, the CDR3 is TGCGCCAGCAGTGAGTCCCTACTGCTAGCGGGGGGAAAACTAGCCAAAAACATTCAGTACTTC. The encoded protein is CASSESLLLAGGKLAKNIQYF.

This sequence joins TRBV30 and TRBJ1-1; the D gene is possibly TRBD1 (6 bases). Trimming stripped 3 bases from V and 0 bases from J, with 11 bases between. Per the germline V gene, CDR1 is GTSNPN and CDR2 is SVGIG (reference sequence). The CDR3 extends over 14 amino acids. DNA of the CDR3: TGTGCCTGGAGCGGGGGGGCGATGAACACTGAAGCTTTCTTT. Its translation is CAWSGGAMNTEAFF.

The chain is built from TRBV6-1 and TRBJ2-4; TRBD1 might be the D (8 bases). This CDR3 has 14 residues. V shed 1 base and J shed 8 bases, with 12 bases lying between them. Per the germline V gene, CDR1 is MNHNS and CDR2 is SASEGT. The CDR3 DNA reads TGTGCCAGCAGTGAAGGACAGGGGAGGGACATTCAGTACTTC. It specifies CASSEGQGRDIQYF.

The chain recombines TRBV11-2 with TRBJ1-5, with 7 bases matching TRBD1. Germline V lookup: CDR1 SGHAT, CDR2 FQNNGV. This CDR3 has 13 amino acids. The ends lost 5 bases at V and 5 bases at J; junction bases unmatched: 3. The CDR3 nucleotides read TGTGCCAGCAGCGCGGGACAGCATCAGCCCCAGCATTTT. As protein: CASSAGQHQPQHF.

The chain is built from TRBV7-9 and TRBJ2-5, with 7 positions matching TRBD1. Trimming removed 5 bases from V and 4 bases from J; junction bases left unmatched: 10. CDR1 and CDR2 (germline): SEHNR, FQNEAQ (reference sequence). The CDR3 spans 15 residues. The CDR3 loop reads CASSRGQVVGETQYF. The DNA for the CDR3 is TGTGCCAGCAGCAGAGGACAGGTGGTAGGAGAGACCCAGTACTTC.

The rearrangement joins TRBV5-1 to TRBJ2-1, with 8 bases matching TRBD1. Germline lookup yields CDR1 SGHRS and CDR2 YFSETQ. The ends lost 0 bases at V and 9 bases at J; junction bases unmatched: 11. The CDR3 consists of 16 residues. The CDR3, as DNA: TGCGCCAGCAGCTTGGCCGTGGCAGGGGGCCAGGGTGAGCAGTTCTTC. The encoded protein is CASSLAVAGGQGEQFF.

The rearrangement joins TRBV9 to TRBJ1-2, with D possibly TRBD1 on 6 matching bases. The CDR3 consists of 14 residues. The germline gives CDR1 SGDLS, CDR2 YYNGEE. V dropped 3 bases and J dropped 4 bases, with 13 bases sitting between them. The CDR3 nucleotides read TGTGCCAGCAGCGCAGGGGACATAGGCTATGGCTACACCTTC. This encodes CASSAGDIGYGYTF.

The V call is TRBV6-5, the J call TRBJ2-7; the match to TRBD1 covers 10 bases. The germline CDR1 and CDR2 sequences are MNHEY and SVGAGI. The CDR3 is made up of 13 amino acids. The V segment lost 6 bases and the J segment 6 bases; nucleotides outside the gene matches: 5. This CDR3 is CASSPRTGGEQYV. As DNA, the CDR3 is TGTGCCAGCAGCCCGCGGACAGGGGGCGAGCAGTACGTC.